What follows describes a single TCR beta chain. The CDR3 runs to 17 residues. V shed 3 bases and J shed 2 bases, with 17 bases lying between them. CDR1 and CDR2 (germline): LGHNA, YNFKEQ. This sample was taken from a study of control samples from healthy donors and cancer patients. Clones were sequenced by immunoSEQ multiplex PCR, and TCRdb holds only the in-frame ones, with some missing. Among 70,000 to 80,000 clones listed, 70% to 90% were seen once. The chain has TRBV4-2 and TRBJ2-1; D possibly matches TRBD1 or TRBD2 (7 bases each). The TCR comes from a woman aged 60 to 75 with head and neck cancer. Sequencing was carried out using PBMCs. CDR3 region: CASSQTRGGLTYNEQFF. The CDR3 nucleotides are TGTGCCAGCAGCCAGACCAGGGGGGGACTCACCTACAATGAGCAGTTCTTC.